The rows below give T cell receptor beta chains drawn from one sample of a study of beta chain features in type 1 diabetes. Profiled with immunoSEQ multiplex PCR; TCRdb holds only in-frame clones, not every one. The sample has 500,000 to 700,000 clones; about 16% are singletons. Specimen: naive CD4+ T cells from blood. Receptor source: a man aged 18-30 years in good health. The conserved cysteine and the conserved F or W are not part of the CDR3 here. Each record gives: V gene, CDR3 protein.

TRBV5-1 ASSWDRQAYGYT
TRBV28 ASSIPGDGTQY
TRBV5-1 ASSLLGRGRSYEQY
TRBV6-5 ASSYPGAGYRGYT
TRBV4-3 ASSHTGRRPYEQY
TRBV7-3 ASSFSELAGTGELF
TRBV27 ARNNEKLF
TRBV18 ASSPRQGGEQF
TRBV6-5 ASSPRGRVPYGYT
TRBV28 ASSPGPTYEQY
TRBV10-3 AISGSSGLQETQY
TRBV27 ASRRPQGNYGYT
TRBV7-2 ASTLTGTSSGANVLT
TRBV13 ASSTPGLARVGETQY
TRBV9 ASSGPAGGYEQY
TRBV20-1 SAGGGQPQH
TRBV9 ASSVTGTLYNEQF
TRBV7-2 ASSLAPRMNTEAF
TRBV18 ASSGRTGELTEAF
TRBV6-5 ASSYGTGQEDGYT
TRBV28 ASYTGQGFGYT
TRBV19 ASNSGSRVGSRTEAF
TRBV10-3 AIRVDGFTDTQY
TRBV21-1 ASTLAGFINTEAF
TRBV4-1 ASSQDPSVGGYT
TRBV28 ASSFVGAGTDTQY
TRBV4-2 ASSRGLASSTDTQY
TRBV18 ASSPGGLSYEQY
TRBV10-3 AISALKNTGELF
TRBV15 ATSIVRAGYT
TRBV28 ASSRGSSGYNVLT
TRBV9 ASSVRGRGTGELF
TRBV7-7 ASSLRNPYEQY
TRBV28 ASSSGRVAGYT
TRBV28 ASTLTIRLEAF
TRBV15 ATSRGPGVSGPNTEAF
TRBV6-5 ASSRRSGWNTEAF
TRBV5-4 ASSGGVSYNSPLH
TRBV29-1 SVLRTGGTVGYT
TRBV5-1 ASSLEGPRNLYGYT
TRBV28 ASTILANTEAF
TRBV25-1 ATTGSIGANVLT
TRBV7-8 ASNRRTGAVYEQY
TRBV4-3 ASSSHAGAQVGTQY
TRBV4-1 ASSPGGASGTTKNIQY
TRBV27 ASSHGQGTYEQY